Following are 32 T cell receptor beta chains from one sample sequenced in a study of response to subunit inactivated influenza vaccine. One entry per CDR3 protein results from TCRdb running MiXCR on the RT-PCR reads. Here the sample spans 400,000 to 650,000 distinct CDR3 sequences, around 7.7% being singletons. Specimen: PBMCs from blood, collected less than 30 months after vaccination. These receptors all come from a man between 50 and 69 years old who received an inactivated influenza vaccine.

This clonotype has a handful of counts. The chain has TRBV14 and TRBJ2-1; D is possibly TRBD2 (5 bases). The CDR3 has 17 amino acids. Trimming pared 3 bases from V and 2 bases from J, leaving 17 bases between. Per germline, CDR1 SGHDN and CDR2 FVKESK. DNA of the CDR3: TGTGCCAGCAGCCACTTAGTTACGAGCGGAGCCTACAATGAGCAGTTCTTC. This encodes CASSHLVTSGAYNEQFF.

J is TRBJ2-7 and V is TRBV4-2; D is unresolved. Trimming took off 0 bases at V and 2 bases at J, with 5 bases between the two ends. The CDR3 runs 13 residues. From germline, CDR1 is LGHNA and CDR2 YNFKEQ. This CDR3 reads CASSQDKPYEQYF. The CDR3 DNA is TGTGCCAGCAGCCAAGACAAGCCCTACGAGCAGTACTTC.

This clonotype has ten or more counts. V and J are TRBV5-1 and TRBJ2-7, with D possibly being TRBD1 (5 bases). V was clipped by 4 bases and J by 3 bases, with 11 bases between them. Germline CDR1 reads SGHRS; CDR2 reads YFSETQ. The CDR3 length is 13 residues. CDR3 coding DNA: TGCGCCAGCAGCGTGGACACAAACTACGAGCAGTACTTC. Translating it yields CASSVDTNYEQYF.

This clonotype has at least ten counts. The rearrangement links TRBV11-1 to TRBJ2-7, with D tentatively TRBD1 (6 bases). Germline loops: CDR1 SGHAT, CDR2 FQDESV (reference sequence). The V end lost 3 bases, the J end lost 3 bases, and 9 bases lay between the germline ends. The CDR3 length is 13 residues. CDR3 nucleotides: TGTGCCAGCAGCTTTACAGGGATCTACGAGCAGTACTTC. Its translation: CASSFTGIYEQYF.

This clonotype occurred many times. The V call is TRBV28, the J call TRBJ2-3, with D tentatively TRBD1 or TRBD2 (5 bases each). Trimming removed 2 bases from V and 1 base from J, with 10 bases in between. This CDR3 is 15 amino acids long. Germline lookup yields CDR1 MDHEN and CDR2 SYDVKM. CDR3 DNA: TGTGCCAGCAGTTTAATGGGGGTCCGCACAGATACGCAGTATTTT. This sequence encodes CASSLMGVRTDTQYF.

This clonotype was observed many times. This chain joins TRBV20-1 and TRBJ2-1, with 8 bases lining up with TRBD2. This CDR3 is built from 15 residues. V gave up 0 bases and J gave up 3 bases; unmatched junction bases: 4. Germline lookup yields CDR1 DFQATT and CDR2 SNEGSKA (reference sequence). As DNA, the CDR3 is TGCAGTGCTAGAGATCTCAGCGGGGGCTACAATGAGCAGTTCTTC. It specifies CSARDLSGGYNEQFF.

This clonotype was detected only a few times. This chain's CDR3 is CASRRLNYGYTF. CDR3 DNA: TGTGCCAGTAGGCGACTAAACTATGGCTACACCTTC. V and J are TRBV19 and TRBJ1-2, with D unresolved. This CDR3 spans 12 amino acids. V shed 6 bases and J shed 2 bases, with 7 bases lying between them. Germline-derived CDR1 and CDR2 are LNHDA and SQIVND (reference sequence).

This clonotype was counted at least ten times. The chain employs TRBV12-3 or TRBV12-4 and TRBJ2-3; D may be TRBD1 (5 bases). The germline V and J ends were trimmed by 3 bases and 6 bases, with 13 bases remaining between them. The CDR3 spans 14 residues. The CDR3, as DNA: TGTGCCAGCAGTTTTCAGGGTCGGGTCGATACGCAGTATTTT. Translating it yields CASSFQGRVDTQYF.

This chain joins TRBV4-2 and TRBJ1-2; D is perhaps TRBD1 (6 bases). The length of the CDR3 is 15 residues. CDR1 and CDR2 from the germline V gene are LGHNA and YNFKEQ. The V and J ends lost 1 base and 5 bases respectively, with 14 bases between them. The CDR3: CASSQGTGGEYGYTF. The DNA of the CDR3 is TGTGCCAGCAGCCAAGGCACGGGGGGCGAATATGGCTACACCTTC.

The rearrangement links TRBV28 to TRBJ2-1; TRBD2 matches 10 bases. The CDR3 extends over 16 amino acids. The V gene end was trimmed by 6 bases and the J gene end by 8 bases; junction bases not matched to a gene: 13. The V gene's germline CDR1 is MDHEN and CDR2 SYDVKM. The CDR3 region has the DNA TGTGCCAGCAGCCCTAGCGGGAGAACCATTATCGATGAGCAGTTCTTC. Translation: CASSPSGRTIIDEQFF.

The rearrangement links TRBV6-2 or TRBV6-3 to TRBJ1-1; unclear D gene. V lost 10 bases and J lost 2, with 17 bases in between. The CDR3 length is 14 residues. The germline V gene has CDR1 MNHEY and CDR2 SVGEGT. The CDR3 bases are TGTGCCACCCAAGGCGGGGTGAGAAACACTGAAGCTTTCTTT. It codes for CATQGGVRNTEAFF.

This clonotype was counted ten times or more. The chain is built from TRBV7-9 and TRBJ1-5, with D possibly TRBD1 on 6 matching bases. CDR3 length: 15 amino acids. The germline gives CDR1 SEHNR, CDR2 FQNEAQ (reference sequence). V shed 1 base and J shed 2 bases, with 9 bases lying between them. The CDR3 protein is CASSLGRGGNQPQHF. DNA of the CDR3: TGTGCCAGCAGCTTAGGCAGGGGCGGCAATCAGCCCCAGCATTTT.

This clonotype was detected ten times or more. The CDR3 DNA reads as TGCAGTGCTAGCCCAAGTAGCGGGAGTACAGATACGCAGTATTTT. Translating gives CSASPSSGSTDTQYF. The genes are TRBV20-1 and TRBJ2-3; 9 bases are a match to TRBD2. V was pared by 3 bases and J by 3 bases, with 7 bases of the junction left unmatched. The CDR3 covers 15 residues. Germline CDR1 and CDR2: DFQATT and SNEGSKA (reference sequence).

This clonotype came up a few times. The J gene is TRBJ1-1, the V gene TRBV12-3 or TRBV12-4, with 9 positions matching TRBD1. Losses at the gene ends were 2 bases for V and 4 bases for J; bases not matched to a gene: 5. There are 15 residues in the CDR3. The CDR3 nucleotides read TGTGCCAGCAGTTTAAGACAGGGGGAGAGCACTGAAGCTTTCTTT. Translating it yields CASSLRQGESTEAFF.

This clonotype was counted between two and nine times. The genes are TRBV6-5 and TRBJ2-7; the match to TRBD1 covers 7 bases. From germline, CDR1 is MNHEY and CDR2 SVGAGI. This CDR3 has 15 residues. V was pared by 0 bases and J by 4 bases, with 6 bases of the junction left unmatched. The CDR3 region has the DNA TGTGCCAGCAGTTACTCCCAGGGGGTTGTGTACGAGCAGTACTTC. Translating gives CASSYSQGVVYEQYF.

The V and J genes are TRBV18 and TRBJ1-2, with D perhaps TRBD1 (5 bases). Germline V gene lookup returns CDR1 KGHSH and CDR2 LQKENI. CDR3 length equals 14 residues. V lost 4 bases to trimming and J lost 5 bases, with 14 bases between them. CDR3 in DNA: TGTGCCAGCTCACGCAGTATGACAGAATATGGCTACACCTTC. Its protein product is CASSRSMTEYGYTF.

This clonotype was detected many times. The chain recombines TRBV7-2 with TRBJ2-2; unclear D gene. The germline V and J ends were trimmed by 4 bases and 5 bases, with 8 bases remaining between them. The CDR3 is made up of 13 amino acids. Germline CDR1 is SGHTA and CDR2 is FQGNSA. DNA for the CDR3: TGTGCCAGCAGCTCGCGAAGTACCGGGGAGCTGTTTTTT. It codes for CASSSRSTGELFF.

The V and J genes are TRBV20-1 and TRBJ2-3, with D perhaps matching TRBD2 (6 bases). The V end lost 1 base, the J end lost 6 bases, and 11 bases lay between the germline ends. The germline V gene has CDR1 DFQATT and CDR2 SNEGSKA (reference sequence). The CDR3 is 13 residues long. The CDR3, as DNA: TGCAGTGCTAGAGTCGGGGGATGGGATACGCAGTATTTT. Translating it yields CSARVGGWDTQYF.

This clonotype was observed a handful of times. The chain recombines TRBV3-1 with TRBJ2-4, with TRBD2 matching over 11 bases. Germline V gives CDR1 LGHDT, CDR2 YNNKEL (reference sequence). J was trimmed by 2 bases and V by 5 bases; bases with no gene match: 2. The CDR3 runs to 15 residues. Here the CDR3 reads CASSLAGGSKNIQYF. The CDR3 nucleotides are TGTGCCAGCAGCTTAGCGGGAGGGTCCAAAAACATTCAGTACTTC.

The CDR3 sequence is CASSFLAGVGTDTQYF. The CDR3 DNA follows: TGTGCCAGCAGTTTCCTAGCGGGAGTCGGCACAGATACGCAGTATTTT. The chain employs TRBV27 and TRBJ2-3; 10 bases match TRBD2. The V gene's germline CDR1 is MNHEY and CDR2 SMNVEV (reference sequence). CDR3 length: 16 residues. With 3 bases clipped from V and 1 base from J, the junction kept 4 bases outside the gene matches.

The sample holds many counts of this clonotype. The chain combines TRBV20-1 with TRBJ1-5; the D gene is possibly TRBD1 (6 bases). The CDR3 is 13 amino acids. V lost 3 bases and J lost 5, with 11 bases in between. Germline values: CDR1 DFQATT, CDR2 SNEGSKA (reference sequence). The CDR3 spells CSASRDTYQPQHF. The CDR3 nucleotides read TGCAGTGCTAGCCGGGACACCTATCAGCCCCAGCATTTT.

This clonotype has more than one count but fewer than ten. The V and J genes are TRBV5-1 and TRBJ2-1; D is perhaps TRBD2 (5 bases). The CDR3 has 16 residues. V lost 0 bases and J lost 2, with 12 bases in between. Germline lookup yields CDR1 SGHRS and CDR2 YFSETQ. The CDR3 spells CASSLGRTSTYNEQFF. DNA for the CDR3: TGCGCCAGCAGCTTGGGCCGGACTTCGACCTACAATGAGCAGTTCTTC.

The chain employs TRBV10-3 and TRBJ1-6; D perhaps matches TRBD1 (5 bases). Per germline, CDR1 ENHRY and CDR2 SYGVKD. V lost 3 bases to trimming and J lost 8 bases, with 17 bases between them. The CDR3 is made up of 16 amino acids. The CDR3, as DNA: TGTGCCATCAGTGACCCCTCGGGCAGGGTTGATTCACCCCTCCACTTT. Its protein product is CAISDPSGRVDSPLHF.

This clonotype was observed at least ten times. The chain couples TRBV18 to TRBJ2-2; D not certain. CDR3 length equals 11 residues. Per germline, CDR1 KGHSH and CDR2 LQKENI. Trimming took 6 bases from V and 10 from J, leaving 9 bases between them. The CDR3 is CASSLIEELFF. The CDR3 DNA follows: TGTGCCAGCTCCCTAATTGAGGAGCTGTTTTTT. Combining the CDR3 with reference TRBV18 and TRBJ2-2 gives the whole variable domain NAGVMQNPRHLVRRRGQEARLRCSPMKGHSHVYWYRQLPEEGLKFMVYLQKENIIDESGMPKERFSAEFPKEGPSILRIQQVVRGDSAAYFCASSLIEELFFGEGSRLTVL.

This clonotype showed up many times. V and J are TRBV29-1 and TRBJ1-1, with TRBD1 as a possible D gene (5 bases). The V gene lost 1 base and the J gene lost 1 base, with 10 bases spanning the gap. This CDR3 region has 14 residues. The V gene's germline CDR1 is SQVTM and CDR2 ANQGSEA. CDR3 DNA: TGCAGCGTTGAAGGGGGCTGGGAGAACACTGAAGCTTTCTTT. Its translation: CSVEGGWENTEAFF.

This clonotype was counted at least ten times. This chain uses TRBV28 with TRBJ2-7; 8 nucleotides agree with TRBD2. This CDR3 region has 13 residues. V was pared by 9 bases and J by 3 bases, with 7 bases of the junction left unmatched. Germline CDR1 MDHEN, CDR2 SYDVKM. The CDR3 loop is CASRREAIYEQYF. CDR3 sequence (DNA): TGTGCCAGTCGGCGGGAGGCGATCTACGAGCAGTACTTC.

The rearrangement joins TRBV5-1 to TRBJ2-1; 11 bases match TRBD2. The CDR3 runs 14 residues. CDR1 and CDR2 from the germline V gene are SGHRS and YFSETQ. Trimming took 0 bases from V and 9 from J; bases not matched to a gene: 2. The CDR3 nucleotides are TGCGCCAGCAGCTTGGATACTAGCGGGGGTGAGCAGTTCTTC. Protein: CASSLDTSGGEQFF.

The CDR3 loop reads CASSGGSLNNEQFF. Written as DNA, the CDR3 is TGTGCCAGCAGTGGCGGGAGCCTTAACAATGAGCAGTTCTTC. The chain has TRBV2 and TRBJ2-1; 7 bases match TRBD2. CDR3 length: 14 amino acids. V dropped 4 bases and J dropped 5; count of bases not matched to a gene: 5. Germline V gene lookup returns CDR1 SNHLY and CDR2 FYNNEI.

The rearrangement links TRBV12-3 or TRBV12-4 to TRBJ2-6; D is unclear. The CDR3 runs to 15 residues. V lost 10 bases, J lost 4 bases, and 17 bases lay in between. CDR3 residues: CATRPWGAGANVLTF. The CDR3 nucleotides read TGTGCCACCAGACCCTGGGGTGCCGGGGCCAACGTCCTGACTTTC.

The rearrangement links TRBV7-2 to TRBJ2-2; unclear D gene. This CDR3 is 12 amino acids long. Trimming cost V 7 bases and J 8 bases, with 11 bases left between them. CDR1 and CDR2 from the germline V gene are SGHTA and FQGNSA. CDR3 nucleotide sequence: TGTGCCAGCACCCCCGTCGGGGGGGAGCTGTTTTTT. Amino acid sequence: CASTPVGGELFF. Using reference TRBV7-2 and TRBJ2-2 for the parts outside the CDR3, the full variable domain is GAGVSQSPSNKVTEKGKDVELRCDPISGHTALYWYRQSLGQGLEFLIYFQGNSAPDKSGLPSDRFSAERTGGSVSTLTIQRTQQEDSAVYLCASTPVGGELFFGEGSRLTVL.

This clonotype has ten or more counts. This chain uses TRBV9 with TRBJ1-2; the D is unclear. Germline V gene data show CDR1 as SGDLS and CDR2 as YYNGEE. The ends were cut back, 4 bases at V and 0 bases at J, with 4 bases in the middle. This CDR3 comprises 12 residues. As DNA, the CDR3 is TGTGCCAGCAGCCAAACTAACTATGGCTACACCTTC. Translated, it gives CASSQTNYGYTF. Based on the CDR3 plus reference TRBV9 and TRBJ1-2, the full variable domain is DSGVTQTPKHLITATGQRVTLRCSPRSGDLSVYWYQQSLDQGLQFLIQYYNGEERAKGNILERFSAQQFPDLHSELNLSSLELGDSALYFCASSQTNYGYTFGSGTRLTVV.

In its sample, this clonotype was seen a few times. J is TRBJ2-2 and V is TRBV5-1; 8 positions agree with TRBD1. V shed 0 bases and J 3 bases; nucleotides not matched to a gene: 13. The CDR3 length is 19 residues. Germline assignment: CDR1 SGHRS and CDR2 YFSETQ. CDR3 nucleotide sequence: TGCGCCAGCAGCTTGGTTAGGACAGGGTCTCCGATCTACACCGGGGAGCTGTTTTTT. This codes for CASSLVRTGSPIYTGELFF.